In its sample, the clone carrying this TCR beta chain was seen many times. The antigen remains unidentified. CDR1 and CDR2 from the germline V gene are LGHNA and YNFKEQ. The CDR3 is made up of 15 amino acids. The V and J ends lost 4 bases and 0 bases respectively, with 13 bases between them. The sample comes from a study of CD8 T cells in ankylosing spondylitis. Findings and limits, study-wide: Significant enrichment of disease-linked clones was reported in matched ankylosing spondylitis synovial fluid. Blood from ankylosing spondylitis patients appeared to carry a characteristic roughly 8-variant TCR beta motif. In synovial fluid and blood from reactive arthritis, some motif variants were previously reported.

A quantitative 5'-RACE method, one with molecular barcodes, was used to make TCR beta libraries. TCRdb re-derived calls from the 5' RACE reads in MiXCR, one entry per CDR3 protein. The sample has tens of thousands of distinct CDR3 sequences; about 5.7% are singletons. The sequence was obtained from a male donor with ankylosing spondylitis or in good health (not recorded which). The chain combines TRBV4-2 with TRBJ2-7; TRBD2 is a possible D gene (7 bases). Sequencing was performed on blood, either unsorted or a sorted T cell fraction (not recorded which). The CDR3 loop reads CASSRPGGGSYEQYF. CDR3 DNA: TGTGCCAGCAGCCGCCCGGGGGGCGGCTCCTACGAGCAGTACTTC.